This T cell receptor (beta chain) stems from a study of cytomegalovirus exposure and HLA in healthy donors. In its sample, this clone was seen a few times. The antigen is undetermined. With 0 bases removed from V and 0 bases from J, the gap between germline ends came to 9 bases. Germline V gives CDR1 LGHNA, CDR2 YNFKEQ. This CDR3 has 15 residues. Profiling relied on immunoSEQ multiplex PCR, and the TCRdb table lists in-frame clones only, not all of them. The sample has approximately 220,000 clones; 80% to 85% are singletons. Study results and caveats: Reports credit the classifier with highly specific, highly sensitive diagnosis of cytomegalovirus status. It was 164 TCR beta chains that were listed as cytomegalovirus-associated.

This TCR was recovered from a woman between 25 and 40 years old in good health and CMV-seropositive. Sequencing was done on a sample of PBMCs. The chain is built from TRBV4-2 and TRBJ2-7; a possible D gene is TRBD2 (5 bases). The CDR3: CASSQDIGSSYEQYF. The CDR3 DNA reads TGTGCCAGCAGCCAAGATATAGGGAGCTCCTACGAGCAGTACTTC.